Below are 25 T cell receptor beta chains sequenced from a single sample in a study of blood T cell repertoires in COVID-19. Some clones are missing from TCRdb's copy, which holds only in-frame ones; the method was immunoSEQ multiplex PCR. The data contain roughly 200,000 clones, 89% of them singletons. The specimen sequenced was peripheral blood. All receptors derive from a man aged 35-49 years with acute or convalescent COVID-19.

The rearrangement uses TRBV19 and TRBJ2-1; 9 nucleotides align to TRBD2. There are 16 residues in the CDR3. J was trimmed by 7 bases and V by 3 bases; bases with no gene match: 10. Germline-derived CDR1 and CDR2 are LNHDA and SQIVND (reference sequence). CDR3 bases: TGTGCCAGTAGTATGGGCGGGGGGGCGTCGTGGAATGAGCAGTTCTTC. Encoded protein: CASSMGGGASWNEQFF.

There are a few counts of this clone. The chain is built from TRBV2 and TRBJ1-1; D is possibly TRBD1 (6 bases). The CDR3 loop spans 15 amino acids. Per the germline V gene, CDR1 is SNHLY and CDR2 is FYNNEI. Trimming removed 8 bases from V and 1 base from J, with 17 bases in between. Here the CDR3 reads CASGHREVRNTEAFF. The CDR3 nucleotides read TGTGCCAGCGGCCACAGGGAAGTCAGGAACACTGAAGCTTTCTTT.

This chain uses TRBV19 with TRBJ2-5, with 9 positions matching TRBD1. The junction had 3 bases not matched to a gene; V was cut back by 2 bases and J by 5 bases. Germline CDR1 is LNHDA and CDR2 is SQIVND (reference sequence). CDR3 size: 14 residues. CDR3 residues: CASSILGTGETQYF. CDR3 in DNA: TGTGCCAGTAGTATACTGGGGACAGGGGAGACCCAGTACTTC.

V is TRBV7-8 and J is TRBJ1-1, with D unresolved. This CDR3 has 14 amino acids. Trimming stripped 2 bases from V and 1 base from J, with 8 bases between. CDR1 is SGHVS and CDR2 is FQNEAQ in the germline V gene. The CDR3 reads CASSLQTANTEAFF. The CDR3, as DNA: TGTGCCAGCAGCTTACAGACTGCGAACACTGAAGCTTTCTTT.

This rearrangement joins TRBV19 to TRBJ1-2, with no clear D. V gave up 3 bases and J gave up 1 base, with 21 bases separating them. Germline V CDR1 and CDR2: LNHDA, SQIVND (reference sequence). There are 18 residues in the CDR3. CDR3 in amino acids: CASSIQWSASGHNYGYTF. The CDR3 DNA sequence: TGTGCCAGTAGTATTCAATGGTCAGCCTCTGGGCATAACTATGGCTACACCTTC.

The chain joins TRBV24-1 to TRBJ2-3, with a tentative D call TRBD1 (6 bases). The CDR3 runs 17 residues. Looked up from germline, CDR1 is KGHDR and CDR2 is SFDVKD. V was pared by 1 base and J by 2 bases, with 15 bases between. CDR3 protein: CATSDLRQGSFTDTQYF. DNA for the CDR3: TGTGCCACCAGTGATTTACGGCAGGGGTCATTCACAGATACGCAGTATTTT.

The chain uses TRBV11-1 and TRBJ2-5; TRBD1 matches at 11 bases. CDR3 length: 15 residues. Trimming removed 5 bases from V and 5 bases from J; junction bases left unmatched: 7. The V gene's germline CDR1 is SGHAT and CDR2 FQDESV (reference sequence). The CDR3 loop reads CASSKDRGLLETQYF. In DNA, the CDR3 is TGTGCCAGCAGCAAGGACAGGGGGCTCTTGGAGACCCAGTACTTC.

The chain links TRBV7-3 to TRBJ1-1; 8 positions agree with TRBD1. This CDR3 spans 16 amino acids. V lost 2 bases to trimming and J lost 1 base; unmatched junction nucleotides: 6. Per germline, CDR1 SGHTA and CDR2 FQGTGA. In nucleotides, the CDR3 is TGTGCCAGCAGCTTAGCAGGGGGCAGGAAGAACACTGAAGCTTTCTTT. It codes for CASSLAGGRKNTEAFF. Together with reference TRBV7-3 and TRBJ1-1, the CDR3 gives the full variable domain: GAGVSQTPSNKVTEKGKYVELRCDPISGHTALYWYRQSLGQGPEFLIYFQGTGAADDSGLPNDRFFAVRPEGSVSTLKIQRTERGDSAVYLCASSLAGGRKNTEAFFGQGTRLTVV.

This clone was observed a few times. The CDR3 spells CASSPTSGYSSSTDTQYF. The CDR3 bases are TGTGCCAGCTCACCGACTAGCGGGTACTCCTCTAGCACAGATACGCAGTATTTT. The V call is TRBV18, the J call TRBJ2-3; 10 nucleotides agree with TRBD2. The CDR3 has 18 residues. The trim removed 3 bases at V and 0 bases at J, leaving 9 bases unmatched. Looked up from germline, CDR1 is KGHSH and CDR2 is LQKENI. Full variable domain (missing parts from reference TRBV18 and TRBJ2-3): NAGVMQNPRHLVRRRGQEARLRCSPMKGHSHVYWYRQLPEEGLKFMVYLQKENIIDESGMPKERFSAEFPKEGPSILRIQQVVRGDSAAYFCASSPTSGYSSSTDTQYFGPGTRLTVL.

This sequence joins TRBV5-1 and TRBJ2-3, with 7 bases lining up with TRBD1. The CDR3 has 15 residues. Germline CDR1 SGHRS, CDR2 YFSETQ. V was pared by 4 bases and J by 0 bases, with 5 bases of the junction left unmatched. Written as DNA, the CDR3 is TGCGCCAGCAGCGACAGACAGGGTAGCACAGATACGCAGTATTTT. As protein: CASSDRQGSTDTQYF.

The chain couples TRBV9 to TRBJ2-2; D not resolved. Trimming cost V 0 bases and J 4 bases, with 7 bases left between them. This CDR3 spans 14 amino acids. Germline V gene lookup returns CDR1 SGDLS and CDR2 YYNGEE. The CDR3 reads CASSVAQITGELFF. Written as DNA, the CDR3 is TGTGCCAGCAGCGTAGCCCAGATCACCGGGGAGCTGTTTTTT.

This chain connects TRBV7-2 to TRBJ1-4; TRBD1 aligns across 10 bases. After removal of 0 bases from V and 8 bases from J, the junction contained 3 bases not matched to a gene. CDR3 length: 15 residues. The germline gives CDR1 SGHTA, CDR2 FQGNSA. CDR3 region: CASSLAGQGTEKLFF. CDR3 coding DNA: TGTGCCAGCAGCTTAGCGGGACAGGGGACGGAAAAACTGTTTTTT. The variable domain in full, with the rest retrieved from reference TRBV7-2 and TRBJ1-4, is GAGVSQSPSNKVTEKGKDVELRCDPISGHTALYWYRQSLGQGLEFLIYFQGNSAPDKSGLPSDRFSAERTGGSVSTLTIQRTQQEDSAVYLCASSLAGQGTEKLFFGSGTQLSVL.

The V gene is TRBV2, the J gene TRBJ1-1; 9 nucleotides agree with TRBD1. V shed 9 bases and J 4 bases; nucleotides not matched to a gene: 6. CDR3 length: 13 amino acids. The germline gives CDR1 SNHLY, CDR2 FYNNEI. The CDR3 protein is CASELTGGTEAFF. As DNA, the CDR3 is TGTGCCAGTGAGCTGACAGGGGGCACTGAAGCTTTCTTT.

This rearrangement joins TRBV29-1 to TRBJ1-6; 10 bases are a match to TRBD1. The CDR3 loop spans 14 amino acids. CDR1 SQVTM and CDR2 ANQGSEA come from the germline V gene. The junction had 4 bases not matched to a gene; V was cut back by 5 bases and J by 6 bases. The CDR3 sequence: CSVRTGGSNSPLHF. The CDR3 DNA reads TGCAGCGTTCGGACAGGGGGTAGTAATTCACCCCTCCACTTT.

This sequence joins TRBV11-2 and TRBJ1-1; D is uncertain. The CDR3 runs 16 residues. Germline assignment: CDR1 SGHAT and CDR2 FQNNGV. Deletions cut 0 bases from V and 0 bases from J, with 11 bases between. This CDR3 is CASSLDGQQMNTEAFF. The CDR3 DNA sequence: TGTGCCAGCAGCTTAGATGGGCAGCAGATGAACACTGAAGCTTTCTTT.

The V call is TRBV5-1, the J call TRBJ2-2; D possibly corresponds to TRBD2 (6 bases). Germline V gene data show CDR1 as SGHRS and CDR2 as YFSETQ. The CDR3 covers 15 residues. Trimming took 4 bases from V and 1 from J, leaving 11 bases between them. The CDR3 bases are TGCGCCAGCAGCAGGAGGGACGGGAACACCGGGGAGCTGTTTTTT. This encodes CASSRRDGNTGELFF.

The V gene is TRBV18, the J gene TRBJ2-7, with 11 nucleotides matching TRBD2. V dropped 6 bases and J dropped 5; count of bases not matched to a gene: 18. Germline CDR1 and CDR2: KGHSH and LQKENI. There are 18 residues in the CDR3. The CDR3 DNA sequence: TGTGCCAGCTCCTACCTTCTTACGACTAGCGGGGATCTAAACGAGCAGTACTTC. This sequence encodes CASSYLLTTSGDLNEQYF.

This rearrangement joins TRBV7-2 to TRBJ1-1; 7 bases match TRBD1. With V trimmed by 5 bases and J by 10 bases, 10 bases remained unmatched. CDR1 and CDR2 (germline): SGHTA, FQGNSA. The CDR3 has 13 residues. The CDR3 nucleotides are TGTGCCAGCAGCCCAGGGGGTGGGCTTGTAGCTTTCTTT. Its translation is CASSPGGGLVAFF.

This rearrangement joins TRBV7-2 to TRBJ2-2; a possible D gene is TRBD1 (6 bases). The V end was cut by 1 base, the J end by 6 bases, with 12 bases between. The CDR3 consists of 15 residues. Germline CDR1 and CDR2: SGHTA and FQGNSA. The CDR3, as DNA: TGTGCCAGCAGCTTAGGGGTCGGGACACCCGGGGAGCTGTTTTTT. It is translated as CASSLGVGTPGELFF. Together with reference TRBV7-2 and TRBJ2-2, the CDR3 gives the full variable domain: GAGVSQSPSNKVTEKGKDVELRCDPISGHTALYWYRQSLGQGLEFLIYFQGNSAPDKSGLPSDRFSAERTGGSVSTLTIQRTQQEDSAVYLCASSLGVGTPGELFFGEGSRLTVL.

This clone was detected once. V gene TRBV3-1 (or the pseudogene TRBV3-2) combines with J gene TRBJ1-6; 7 bases line up with TRBD1. The CDR3 is 15 residues long. In germline, CDR1 is LGHDT, CDR2 YNNKEL (reference sequence). Germline trimming cut 2 bases from V and 8 bases from J; bases unmatched to any gene: 6. CDR3 nucleotides: TGTGCCAGCAGCCAAACGGGACAGCTCGATTCACCCCTCCACTTT. Its translation is CASSQTGQLDSPLHF.

The chain has TRBV30 and TRBJ1-5; D perhaps matches TRBD1 (6 bases). The germline V gene encodes CDR1 GTSNPN and CDR2 SVGIG (reference sequence). This CDR3 has 13 amino acids. The ends were cut back, 2 bases at V and 6 bases at J, with 11 bases in the middle. The CDR3 DNA is TGTGCCTGGAGTAAACAGGGAAGTCAGCCCCAGCATTTT. This gives the protein CAWSKQGSQPQHF.

The rearrangement joins TRBV2 to TRBJ1-5; TRBD1 aligns across 7 bases. V was pared by 6 bases and J by 4 bases, with 9 bases of the junction left unmatched. Germline V gene data show CDR1 as SNHLY and CDR2 as FYNNEI. The CDR3 runs 15 residues. Here the CDR3 DNA reads TGTGCCAGCAGGGATGGACAGGTAATTAATCAGCCCCAGCATTTT. This encodes CASRDGQVINQPQHF.

J is TRBJ2-7 and V is TRBV28; D is uncertain. Looked up from germline, CDR1 is MDHEN and CDR2 is SYDVKM. There are 16 residues in the CDR3. V lost 4 bases and J lost 0, with 16 bases in between. The CDR3 DNA reads TGTGCCAGCAGTTGGAGTCGGAGCCCAATCTCCTACGAGCAGTACTTC. This encodes CASSWSRSPISYEQYF.

This chain joins TRBV10-3 and TRBJ2-2; D unclear. Looked up from germline, CDR1 is ENHRY and CDR2 is SYGVKD. With 0 bases removed from V and 4 bases from J, the gap between germline ends came to 9 bases. This CDR3 is 15 amino acids long. Written as DNA, the CDR3 is TGTGCCATCAGTGAGTCGAAGAGAGCCACCGGGGAGCTGTTTTTT. This codes for CAISESKRATGELFF.

The rearrangement uses TRBV15 and TRBJ2-5, with TRBD2 matching 9 bases. J lost 2 bases, V lost 0 bases, and 4 bases had no gene match. Germline assignment: CDR1 LNHNV and CDR2 YYDKDF (reference sequence). There are 16 residues in the CDR3. CDR3 in amino acids: CATSRDRAGGQETQYF. In DNA, the CDR3 is TGTGCCACCAGCAGAGATCGAGCGGGGGGACAAGAGACCCAGTACTTC.